This T cell receptor (beta chain) emerged from a study of OX40 agonist ivuxolimab in advanced cancers. About the study: With a range of roughly 20 to 80, age averaged approximately 54 years, and 65% to 85% were male. Three partial responders included one hepatocellular carcinoma patient and two cutaneous melanoma patients. Findings and limits, study-wide: Some of the lowest clonal expansion was seen in partial responders at 0.1-3.0 mg/kg.

Profiling relied on immunoSEQ multiplex PCR, and the TCRdb table lists in-frame clones only, not all of them. There are 74,000 or so clones in the sample; roughly 90% occur only once, and 10% lies in the top ten. Points on this clone: What it recognizes is unknown.

The sequence came from an adult with an advanced solid tumor such as melanoma, head and neck, liver or kidney cancer. Sequenced material: CD4+ or CD8+ T cells sorted from blood, taken in a trial of the OX40 agonist ivuxolimab.

The CDR3: CASSLWGRGRRLGTEAFF. The CDR3 DNA reads as TGTGCCAGCAGTTTATGGGGCAGGGGGCGACGTTTGGGCACTGAAGCTTTCTTT. This rearrangement joins TRBV28 to TRBJ1-1; TRBD1 agrees at 8 bases. V dropped 0 bases and J dropped 4; count of bases not matched to a gene: 13. In germline, CDR1 is MDHEN, CDR2 SYDVKM. This CDR3 spans 18 amino acids.